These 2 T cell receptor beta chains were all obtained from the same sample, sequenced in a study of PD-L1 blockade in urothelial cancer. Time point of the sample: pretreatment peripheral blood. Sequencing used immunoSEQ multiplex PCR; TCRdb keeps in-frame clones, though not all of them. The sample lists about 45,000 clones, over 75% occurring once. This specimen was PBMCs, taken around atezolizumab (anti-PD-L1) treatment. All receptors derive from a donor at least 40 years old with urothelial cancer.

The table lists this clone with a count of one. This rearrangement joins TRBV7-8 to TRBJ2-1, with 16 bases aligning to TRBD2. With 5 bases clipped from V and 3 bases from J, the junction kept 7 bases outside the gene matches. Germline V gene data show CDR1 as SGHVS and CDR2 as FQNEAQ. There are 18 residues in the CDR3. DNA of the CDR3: TGTGCCAGCAGCCCCGGGACTAGCGGGAGGGGAGGCTACAATGAGCAGTTCTTC. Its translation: CASSPGTSGRGGYNEQFF.

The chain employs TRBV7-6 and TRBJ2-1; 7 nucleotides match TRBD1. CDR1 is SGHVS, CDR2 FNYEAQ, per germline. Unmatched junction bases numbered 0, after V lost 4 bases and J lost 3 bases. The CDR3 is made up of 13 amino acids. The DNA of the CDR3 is TGTGCCAGCAGCTGGGACAGCTACAATGAGCAGTTCTTC. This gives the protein CASSWDSYNEQFF.